This T cell receptor beta chain was identified during a study of STAT5B mutations in CD4+ large granular lymphocyte leukemia. On the study more broadly: When available, cryopreserved cells underwent CD8+ depletion before CD4+ selection. Findings of the study overall: Main leukemic clonotypes were patient-specific, but under 30% appeared at low frequency elsewhere. Only 6 or 7 CD4-sorted patient samples were compared with healthy controls for clonality.

V was pared by 2 bases and J by 7 bases, with 15 bases between. This CDR3 region has 15 residues. Germline values: CDR1 SGHVS, CDR2 FNYEAQ. In regard to this clone: The antigen remains undetermined.

Methods used by the authors: Productive clonotypes were detectable down to 2.59 x 10-5 frequency. TCRdb's table, derived via immunoSEQ multiplex PCR, lists solely in-frame clones and lacks some. V and J calls plus clone size are reproduced from that table; the DNA served to infer D and trimming. The table lists around 10,000 clones, about 80% of them singletons. Material for sequencing was PBMCs. The chain joins TRBV7-6 to TRBJ2-1; D is unresolved. The receptor was isolated from a man aged 60 to 75 with CD4+ T-cell large granular lymphocyte leukemia. CDR3 coding DNA: TGTGCCAGCAGCTTAAGCTCCCTCGCCGTGAATGAGCAGTTCTTC. Amino acid sequence: CASSLSSLAVNEQFF.